This record covers a single T cell receptor (beta chain). This CDR3 region has 13 residues. CDR1 and CDR2 (germline): SGDLS, YYNGEE. V lost 1 base, J lost 3 bases, and 6 bases lay in between. The data were taken from a study of blood T cell repertoires in COVID-19. Study in general: Donors in the United States, Italy and Spain gave samples during acute or convalescent COVID-19. PBMCs, B-cell-depleted T cells, or T cells were the source of the cDNA or gDNA that made up the material.

Assay used: immunoSEQ multiplex PCR; TCRdb lists only in-frame clones, some missing. Found here are under 150,000 clones, about 88% of them singletons; the top ten hold more than 1.5%. This receptor was identified in a human donor in a cohort sampled during active COVID-19. The sequenced sample was peripheral blood. This chain connects TRBV9 to TRBJ2-3; the D gene is possibly TRBD1 (5 bases). CDR3 nucleotides: TGTGCCAGCAGCGTACAGGGTACAGATACGCAGTATTTT. It encodes CASSVQGTDTQYF.